One sample yielded the 21 T cell receptor beta chains listed below, sequenced in a study of a mutant IDH1 vaccine in newly diagnosed glioma. Assay used: immunoSEQ multiplex PCR; TCRdb lists only in-frame clones, some missing. The sample holds approximately 110,000 clones, 90% seen once. These receptors lack a known antigen. Time point defined: week 11, during vaccination. Each dose delivered 300 ug of mutant IDH1 20-mer peptide subcutaneously with imiquimod. The source material was PBMCs, sampled from a glioma patient whose treatment included an IDH1 peptide vaccine. These receptors were collected from a woman between 45 and 65 years old with glioma.

The rearrangement uses TRBV27 and TRBJ1-5; possibly TRBD1 for D (6 bases). The CDR3 runs 14 residues. V lost 6 bases and J 7 bases, leaving 16 bases between the germline ends. Germline V gene sequence: CDR1 MNHEY, CDR2 SMNVEV (reference sequence). In DNA form, the CDR3 reads TGTGCCAGCAGGCTCAACAGGGCCTCGCAGCCCCAGCATTTT. It translates to CASRLNRASQPQHF.

The chain recombines TRBV28 with TRBJ1-6; 8 positions match TRBD1. Germline lookup yields CDR1 MDHEN and CDR2 SYDVKM. The CDR3 is made up of 16 amino acids. V shed 6 bases and J 2 bases; nucleotides not matched to a gene: 6. In DNA form, the CDR3 reads TGTGCCAGCAGCCCCGCGGACAGGGCCTATAATTCACCCCTCCACTTT. This codes for CASSPADRAYNSPLHF.

The rearrangement uses TRBV4-1 and TRBJ2-3, with D perhaps matching TRBD2 (5 bases). The CDR3 consists of 17 residues. V was trimmed by 0 bases and J by 0 bases, leaving 13 bases between them. Per the germline V gene, CDR1 is MGHRA and CDR2 is YSYEKL. Here the CDR3 DNA reads TGCGCCAGCAGCCAAGAAGTCGGAGGCCCCAGCACAGATACGCAGTATTTT. Its protein is CASSQEVGGPSTDTQYF.

The rearrangement joins TRBV19 to TRBJ2-7; 7 nucleotides align to TRBD1. V was pared by 4 bases and J by 3 bases, with 6 bases of the junction left unmatched. Germline V lookup: CDR1 LNHDA, CDR2 SQIVND (reference sequence). The CDR3 runs 14 residues. The CDR3 DNA is TGTGCCAGTAGTACCCGACAGGGTGGCTACGAGCAGTACTTC. Its protein product is CASSTRQGGYEQYF.

In this sample, this clone turned up once. This rearrangement joins TRBV7-9 to TRBJ1-2; 9 bases map to TRBD1. This CDR3 spans 15 amino acids. Per the germline V gene, CDR1 is SEHNR and CDR2 is FQNEAQ (reference sequence). V lost 3 bases to trimming and J lost 5 bases; unmatched junction nucleotides: 7. This CDR3 reads CASSLGQGGPYGYTF. The CDR3 DNA reads as TGTGCCAGCAGCTTGGGACAGGGAGGGCCTTATGGCTACACCTTC.

The V call is TRBV7-6, the J call TRBJ2-7; no definite D call. CDR1 and CDR2 from the germline V gene are SGHVS and FNYEAQ. The length of the CDR3 is 14 residues. V lost 1 base to trimming and J lost 5 bases, with 12 bases between them. The CDR3 DNA follows: TGTGCCAGCAGCTTAGGAGGTTCGGGTAACGAGCAGTACTTC. It translates to CASSLGGSGNEQYF.

A remark on this clone: This specimen includes other DNA sequences encoding the same CDR3. This chain connects TRBV7-8 to TRBJ1-5; the D gene is possibly TRBD1 (6 bases). CDR1 is SGHVS, CDR2 FQNEAQ, per germline. V dropped 5 bases and J dropped 6 bases, with 11 bases sitting between them. The CDR3 runs 13 residues. This chain's CDR3 is CASSLDRSQPQHF. Written as DNA, the CDR3 is TGTGCCAGCAGCCTAGACAGGAGTCAGCCCCAGCATTTT. Variable domain in full (rest from reference TRBV7-8 and TRBJ1-5): GAGVSQSPRYKVAKRGQDVALRCDPISGHVSLFWYQQALGQGPEFLTYFQNEAQLDKSGLPSDRFFAERPEGSVSTLKIQRTQQEDSAVYLCASSLDRSQPQHFGDGTRLSIL.

The V call is TRBV2, the J call TRBJ1-4, with D uncertain. The V gene's germline CDR1 is SNHLY and CDR2 FYNNEI. CDR3 length equals 13 residues. Trimming took 8 bases from V and 5 from J, leaving 12 bases between them. DNA of the CDR3: TGTGCCAGCGGAAGTTTTGGGAATGAAAAACTGTTTTTT. Residues: CASGSFGNEKLFF.

The chain links TRBV2 to TRBJ1-2; 7 bases fit TRBD1. In germline, CDR1 is SNHLY, CDR2 FYNNEI. The CDR3 runs 15 residues. Trimming at V came to 4 bases and at J to 4 bases, leaving 9 bases not matched to a gene. The CDR3 loop is CASSGTGDPLYGYTF. DNA for the CDR3: TGTGCCAGCAGTGGGACAGGCGATCCCCTCTATGGCTACACCTTC.

This sequence joins TRBV5-1 and TRBJ1-2; D gene unclear. The V and J ends lost 0 bases and 7 bases respectively, with 10 bases between them. CDR3 length: 13 amino acids. Germline assignment: CDR1 SGHRS and CDR2 YFSETQ. CDR3 in amino acids: CASSLERALGYTF. In nucleotides, the CDR3 is TGCGCCAGCAGCTTGGAGAGGGCCCTTGGCTACACCTTC.

V usage is TRBV19 and J usage is TRBJ1-5, with 7 bases that match TRBD1. This CDR3 contains 16 residues. CDR1 and CDR2 from the germline V gene are LNHDA and SQIVND (reference sequence). The J segment lost 0 bases and the V segment lost 6 bases, leaving 8 bases of the junction unmatched. The CDR3 sequence: CASSPHGTDSNQPQHF. The CDR3 DNA is TGTGCCAGTAGCCCCCATGGGACAGATAGCAATCAGCCCCAGCATTTT.

The CDR3 DNA reads TGTGCCAGCAGCGGACACCGCTCTGGAAACACCATATATTTT. Residues: CASSGHRSGNTIYF. The J gene is TRBJ1-3, the V gene TRBV2, with D perhaps matching TRBD1 (5 bases). Deletions cut 6 bases from V and 0 bases from J, with 9 bases between. This CDR3 is built from 14 residues. CDR1 is SNHLY and CDR2 is FYNNEI in the germline V gene.

This rearrangement joins TRBV7-8 to TRBJ1-3; D call uncertain. V was trimmed by 0 bases and J by 4 bases, leaving 4 bases between them. Germline V gene lookup returns CDR1 SGHVS and CDR2 FQNEAQ. The CDR3 length is 13 residues. The CDR3 spells CASSLASGNTIYF. CDR3 DNA sequence: TGTGCCAGCAGCTTAGCTAGCGGAAACACCATATATTTT.

The J gene is TRBJ2-1, the V gene TRBV30; D uncertain. Germline CDR1 is GTSNPN and CDR2 is SVGIG (reference sequence). Trimming cost V 0 bases and J 0 bases, with 6 bases left between them. The CDR3 is 14 residues long. The CDR3 loop is CAWSVGRSYNEQFF. The CDR3, as DNA: TGTGCCTGGAGTGTAGGACGCTCCTACAATGAGCAGTTCTTC.

This clone has a single count. This chain uses TRBV9 with TRBJ2-5; TRBD1 matches at 9 bases. Per germline, CDR1 SGDLS and CDR2 YYNGEE. With V trimmed by 0 bases and J by 5 bases, 8 bases remained unmatched. The CDR3 totals 16 residues. CDR3 sequence reads: CASSVGQQGAWETQYF. CDR3 DNA: TGTGCCAGCAGCGTAGGACAACAGGGGGCCTGGGAGACCCAGTACTTC.

V usage is TRBV15 and J usage is TRBJ2-1, with TRBD1 matching over 8 bases. Trimming at V came to 3 bases and at J to 2 bases, leaving 3 bases not matched to a gene. The CDR3 consists of 15 residues. The germline CDR1 and CDR2 sequences are LNHNV and YYDKDF (reference sequence). Written as DNA, the CDR3 is TGTGCCACCAGCAGGGACAGGGCGCCCTACAATGAGCAGTTCTTC. Protein: CATSRDRAPYNEQFF.

The gene calls are TRBV27 and TRBJ2-7; D may be TRBD2 (5 bases). The CDR3 contains 15 residues. Trimming removed 1 base at V and 6 bases at J, with 16 bases between. Germline V CDR1 and CDR2: MNHEY, SMNVEV (reference sequence). The chain's CDR3 is CASSLYASLRVEQYF. The CDR3 coding sequence is TGTGCCAGCAGTTTATACGCTAGTTTGCGGGTCGAGCAGTACTTC.

The rearrangement links TRBV7-9 to TRBJ2-5; D is possibly TRBD1 (6 bases). The CDR3 contains 16 residues. V dropped 0 bases and J dropped 3 bases, with 14 bases sitting between them. Germline V gives CDR1 SEHNR, CDR2 FQNEAQ (reference sequence). The CDR3, as DNA: TGTGCCAGCAGCTTAGCGATGTCCCGGGACAAAGAGACCCAGTACTTC. As protein: CASSLAMSRDKETQYF.

The chain is built from TRBV19 and TRBJ1-5; D is undetermined. The CDR3 is 15 residues long. Per germline, CDR1 LNHDA and CDR2 SQIVND (reference sequence). Trimming removed 3 bases at V and 1 base at J, with 10 bases between. As DNA, the CDR3 is TGTGCCAGTAGTATGCAGTTACGGAGCAATCAGCCCCAGCATTTT. It translates to CASSMQLRSNQPQHF.

The chain joins TRBV28 to TRBJ1-5; D not resolved. The ends were cut back, 2 bases at V and 2 bases at J, with 10 bases in the middle. The CDR3 loop spans 15 amino acids. The V gene's germline CDR1 is MDHEN and CDR2 SYDVKM. The CDR3 nucleotides read TGTGCCAGCAGTTTAATCGGGGAGGGCAATCAGCCCCAGCATTTT. Translated: CASSLIGEGNQPQHF.

J is TRBJ2-1 and V is TRBV6-6; no firm D call. Trimming took 7 bases from V and 7 from J, leaving 17 bases between them. CDR3 length: 14 residues. Germline values: CDR1 MNHNY, CDR2 SVGAGI (reference sequence). CDR3 sequence reads: CASKGTSPANEQFF. CDR3 bases: TGTGCCAGCAAGGGCACCTCCCCCGCGAATGAGCAGTTCTTC.